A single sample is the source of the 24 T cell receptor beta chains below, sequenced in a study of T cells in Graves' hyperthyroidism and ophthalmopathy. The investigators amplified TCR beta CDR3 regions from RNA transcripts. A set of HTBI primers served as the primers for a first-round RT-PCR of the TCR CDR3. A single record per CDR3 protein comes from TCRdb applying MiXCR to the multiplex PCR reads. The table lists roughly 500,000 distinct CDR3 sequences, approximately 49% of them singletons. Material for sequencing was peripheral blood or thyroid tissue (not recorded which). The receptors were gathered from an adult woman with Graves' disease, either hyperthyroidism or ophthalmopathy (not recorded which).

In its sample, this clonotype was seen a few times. Written as DNA, the CDR3 is TGCGCCAGCAGCGAAAACCCGTCCCCCAATAATGAAAAACTGTTTTTT. Translated, it gives CASSENPSPNNEKLFF. V gene TRBV5-1 combines with J gene TRBJ1-4, with D unresolved. The CDR3 loop spans 16 amino acids. Deletions cut 4 bases from V and 4 bases from J, with 17 bases between. Germline V gene lookup returns CDR1 SGHRS and CDR2 YFSETQ.

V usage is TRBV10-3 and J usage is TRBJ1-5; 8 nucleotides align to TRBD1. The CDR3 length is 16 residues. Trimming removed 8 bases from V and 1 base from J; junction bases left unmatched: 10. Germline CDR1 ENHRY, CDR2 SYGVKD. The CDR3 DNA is TGTGCCATCGGCGGGACAGGCGGCCCCAGCAATCAGCCCCAGCATTTT. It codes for CAIGGTGGPSNQPQHF.

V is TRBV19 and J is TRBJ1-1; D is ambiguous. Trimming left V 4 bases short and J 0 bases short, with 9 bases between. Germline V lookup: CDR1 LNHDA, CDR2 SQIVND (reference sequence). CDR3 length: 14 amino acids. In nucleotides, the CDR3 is TGTGCCAGTAGTACTCACACCATGAACACTGAAGCTTTCTTT. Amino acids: CASSTHTMNTEAFF.

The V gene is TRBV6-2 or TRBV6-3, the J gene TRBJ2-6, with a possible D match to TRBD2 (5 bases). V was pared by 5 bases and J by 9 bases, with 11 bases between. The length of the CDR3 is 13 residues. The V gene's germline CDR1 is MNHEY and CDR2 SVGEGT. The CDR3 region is CASSVVRDNVLTF. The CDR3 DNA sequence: TGTGCCAGCAGTGTAGTCCGGGACAACGTCCTGACTTTC.

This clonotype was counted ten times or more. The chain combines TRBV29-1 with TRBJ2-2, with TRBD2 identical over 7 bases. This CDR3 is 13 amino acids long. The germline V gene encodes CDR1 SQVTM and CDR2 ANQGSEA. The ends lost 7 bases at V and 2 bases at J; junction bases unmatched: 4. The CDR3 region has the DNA TGCAGCGCGGGGACTACTAACACCGGGGAGCTGTTTTTT. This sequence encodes CSAGTTNTGELFF.

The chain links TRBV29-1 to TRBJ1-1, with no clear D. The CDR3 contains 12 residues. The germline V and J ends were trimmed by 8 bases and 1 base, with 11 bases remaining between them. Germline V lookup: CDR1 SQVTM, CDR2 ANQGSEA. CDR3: CSLYTTNTEAFF. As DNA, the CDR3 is TGCAGCTTGTACACCACGAACACTGAAGCTTTCTTT.

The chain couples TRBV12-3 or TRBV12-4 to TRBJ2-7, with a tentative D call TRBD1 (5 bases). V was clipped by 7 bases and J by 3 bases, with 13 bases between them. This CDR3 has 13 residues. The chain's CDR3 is CASNRQRHYEQYF. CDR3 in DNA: TGTGCCAGCAATAGACAGAGACACTACGAGCAGTACTTC.

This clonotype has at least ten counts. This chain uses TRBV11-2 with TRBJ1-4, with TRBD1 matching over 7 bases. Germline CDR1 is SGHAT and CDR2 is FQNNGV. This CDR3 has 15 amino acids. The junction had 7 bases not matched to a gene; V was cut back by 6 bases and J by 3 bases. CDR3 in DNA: TGTGCCAGCAGACCATTGGGACAGCCTAATGAAAAACTGTTTTTT. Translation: CASRPLGQPNEKLFF.

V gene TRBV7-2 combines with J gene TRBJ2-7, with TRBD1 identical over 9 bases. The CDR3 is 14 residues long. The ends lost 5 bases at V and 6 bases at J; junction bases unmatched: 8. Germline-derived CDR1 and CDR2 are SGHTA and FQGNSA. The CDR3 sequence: CASSTPGQGFEQYF. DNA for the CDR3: TGTGCCAGCAGCACACCGGGACAGGGTTTCGAGCAGTACTTC.

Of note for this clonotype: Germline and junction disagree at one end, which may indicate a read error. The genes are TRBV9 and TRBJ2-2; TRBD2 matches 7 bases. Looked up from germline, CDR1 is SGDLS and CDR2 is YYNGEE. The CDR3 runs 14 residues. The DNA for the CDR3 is TGTGCCAGCAGCGTAACGGGAGGCACCGGGGAGCCGTTTTTT. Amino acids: CASSVTGGTGEPFF.

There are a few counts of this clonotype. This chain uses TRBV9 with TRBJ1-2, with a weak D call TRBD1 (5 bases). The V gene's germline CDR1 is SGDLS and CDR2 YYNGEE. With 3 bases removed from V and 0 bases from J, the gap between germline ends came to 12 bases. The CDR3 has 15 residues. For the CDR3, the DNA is TGTGCCAGCAGCGCGGGGACGACAGCTAACTATGGCTACACCTTC. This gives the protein CASSAGTTANYGYTF.

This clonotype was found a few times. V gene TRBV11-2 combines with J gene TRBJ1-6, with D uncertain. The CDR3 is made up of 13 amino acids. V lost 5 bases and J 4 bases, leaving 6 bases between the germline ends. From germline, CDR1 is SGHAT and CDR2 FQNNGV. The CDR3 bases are TGTGCCAGCAGCCAGGATTATAATTCACCCCTCCACTTT. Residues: CASSQDYNSPLHF.

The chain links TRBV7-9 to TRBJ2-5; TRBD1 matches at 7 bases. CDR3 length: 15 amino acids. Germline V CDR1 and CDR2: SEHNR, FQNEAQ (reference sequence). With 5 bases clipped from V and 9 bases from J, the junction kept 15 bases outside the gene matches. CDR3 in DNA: TGTGCCAGCAGCACCCAGGGACAGCTCGGGACGGCCCAGTACTTC. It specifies CASSTQGQLGTAQYF.

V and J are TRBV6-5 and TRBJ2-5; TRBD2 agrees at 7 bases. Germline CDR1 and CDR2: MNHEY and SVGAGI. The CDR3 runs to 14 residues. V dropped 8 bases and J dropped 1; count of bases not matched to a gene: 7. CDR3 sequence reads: CASREPGGQETQYF. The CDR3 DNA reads TGTGCCAGCCGTGAGCCGGGAGGCCAAGAGACCCAGTACTTC.

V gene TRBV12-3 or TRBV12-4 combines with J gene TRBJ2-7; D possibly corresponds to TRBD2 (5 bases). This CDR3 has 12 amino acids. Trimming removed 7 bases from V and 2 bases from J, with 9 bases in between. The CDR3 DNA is TGTGCCAGCACGGGAAGCGCCTACGAGCAGTACTTC. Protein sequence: CASTGSAYEQYF.

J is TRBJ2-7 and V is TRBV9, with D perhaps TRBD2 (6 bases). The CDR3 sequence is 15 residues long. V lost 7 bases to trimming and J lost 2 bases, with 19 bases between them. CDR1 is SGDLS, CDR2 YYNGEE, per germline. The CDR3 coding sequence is TGTGCCAGCTGGTGGACGGGAGCGGGTACCTACGAGCAGTACTTC. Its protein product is CASWWTGAGTYEQYF.

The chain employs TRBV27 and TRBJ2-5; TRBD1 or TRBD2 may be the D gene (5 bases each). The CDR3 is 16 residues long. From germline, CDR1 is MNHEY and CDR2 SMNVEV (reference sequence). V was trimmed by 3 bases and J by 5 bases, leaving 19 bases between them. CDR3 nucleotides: TGTGCCAGCAGTTTTAGGCTGGGGGAGTTCGGGGAGACCCAGTACTTC. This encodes CASSFRLGEFGETQYF.

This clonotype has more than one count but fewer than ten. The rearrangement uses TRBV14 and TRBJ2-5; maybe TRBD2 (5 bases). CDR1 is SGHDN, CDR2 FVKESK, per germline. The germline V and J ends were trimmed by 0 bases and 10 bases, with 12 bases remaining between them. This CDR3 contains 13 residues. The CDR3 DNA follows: TGTGCCAGCAGCCAAGATAGTCGGACTCGCCAGTACTTC. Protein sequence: CASSQDSRTRQYF.

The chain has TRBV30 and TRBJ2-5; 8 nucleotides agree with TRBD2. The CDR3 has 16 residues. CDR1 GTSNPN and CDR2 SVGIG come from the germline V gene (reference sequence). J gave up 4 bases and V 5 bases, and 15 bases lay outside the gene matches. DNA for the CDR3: TGTGCCTGGGACGGGAGAATCGGGAGGGCCGGAGAGACCCAGTACTTC. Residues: CAWDGRIGRAGETQYF.

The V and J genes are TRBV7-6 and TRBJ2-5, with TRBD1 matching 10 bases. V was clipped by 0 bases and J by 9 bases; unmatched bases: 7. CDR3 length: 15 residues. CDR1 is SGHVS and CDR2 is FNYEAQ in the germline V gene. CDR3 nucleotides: TGTGCCAGCAGCTTAGCGACAGGGGGCAATCAGCCCCAGTACTTC. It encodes CASSLATGGNQPQYF.

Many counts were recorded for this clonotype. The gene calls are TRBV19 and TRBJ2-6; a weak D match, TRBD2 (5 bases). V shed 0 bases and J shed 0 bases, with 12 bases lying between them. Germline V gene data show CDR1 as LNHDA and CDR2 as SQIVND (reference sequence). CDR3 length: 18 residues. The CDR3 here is CASSIEGGGFSGANVLTF. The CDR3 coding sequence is TGTGCCAGTAGTATAGAAGGAGGCGGCTTCTCTGGGGCCAACGTCCTGACTTTC.

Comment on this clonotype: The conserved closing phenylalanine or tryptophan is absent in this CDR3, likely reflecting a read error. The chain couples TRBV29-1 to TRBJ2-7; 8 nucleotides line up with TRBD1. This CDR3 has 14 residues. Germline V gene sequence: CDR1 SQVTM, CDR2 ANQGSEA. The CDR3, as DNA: TGTGCCAGCAGGGGGACAGGCAAATCCTACGAGCAGTACCTC. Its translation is CASRGTGKSYEQYL.

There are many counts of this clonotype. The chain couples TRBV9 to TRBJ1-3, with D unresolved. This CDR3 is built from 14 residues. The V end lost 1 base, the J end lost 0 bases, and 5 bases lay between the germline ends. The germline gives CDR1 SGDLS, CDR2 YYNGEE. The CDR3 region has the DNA TGTGCCAGCAGCGTATCATACTCTGGAAACACCATATATTTT. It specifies CASSVSYSGNTIYF.

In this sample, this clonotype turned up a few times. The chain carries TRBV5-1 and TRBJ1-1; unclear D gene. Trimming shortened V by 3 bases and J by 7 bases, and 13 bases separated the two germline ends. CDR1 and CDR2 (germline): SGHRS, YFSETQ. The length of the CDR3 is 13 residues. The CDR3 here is CASSSGATNEAFF. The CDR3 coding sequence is TGCGCCAGCAGCTCGGGTGCGACTAATGAAGCTTTCTTT.